The 15 T cell receptor beta chains below come from one sample, sequenced in a study of graft-versus-host responses after intestinal transplantation. These TCRs' antigens remain unknown. The table came from immunoSEQ multiplex PCR; TCRdb's copy has only in-frame clones and leaves some out. The data show about 99,000 clones, under 95% seen once. The sequencing here drew on unstimulated CD8+ T cells sorted from spleen or lymph node cells, taken before intestinal transplant. The receptors come from a human donor who received an intestinal transplant.

The rearrangement links TRBV6-5 to TRBJ2-1; perhaps TRBD2 as D (6 bases). The CDR3 spans 15 residues. Germline CDR1 reads MNHEY; CDR2 reads SVGAGI. V was cut by 6 bases and J by 2 bases, with 14 bases left in between. The CDR3 is CASSSRDSTYNEQFF. The CDR3 region has the DNA TGTGCCAGCAGCTCCCGGGACTCAACCTACAATGAGCAGTTCTTC.

This clone was counted a single time. The V and J genes are TRBV6-6 and TRBJ1-5; D uncertain. This CDR3 region has 16 residues. Deletions cut 3 bases from V and 2 bases from J, with 14 bases between. Germline values: CDR1 MNHNY, CDR2 SVGAGI (reference sequence). Here the CDR3 DNA reads TGTGCCAGCAGTTATGGGTCGGGTAAGGGCAATCAGCCCCAGCATTTT. As protein: CASSYGSGKGNQPQHF.

The chain combines TRBV13 with TRBJ1-2; 10 nucleotides align to TRBD1. The CDR3 has 13 residues. Germline CDR1 PRHDT, CDR2 FYEKMQ (reference sequence). The J segment lost 8 bases and the V segment lost 6 bases, leaving 6 bases of the junction unmatched. The CDR3 DNA follows: TGTGCCAGCAGTCCGACAGGGGGCGACGGCTACACCTTC. Translated: CASSPTGGDGYTF.

About this clone: At the DNA level, this CDR3 is encoded by other sequences in the same sample as well. J is TRBJ1-1 and V is TRBV9; D unclear. The germline gives CDR1 SGDLS, CDR2 YYNGEE. V was shortened by 2 bases and J by 0 bases, with 5 bases between the two germline ends. The CDR3 is 13 amino acids. For the CDR3, the DNA is TGTGCCAGCAGCGTGGGTATGAACACTGAAGCTTTCTTT. Amino acids: CASSVGMNTEAFF.

The count of this clone is one. The chain carries TRBV9 and TRBJ2-3; D unclear. The CDR3 contains 14 residues. V was trimmed by 3 bases and J by 5 bases, leaving 13 bases between them. The germline V gene encodes CDR1 SGDLS and CDR2 YYNGEE. Written as DNA, the CDR3 is TGTGCCAGCAGCGCCGCCGGGTCCCTAGATACGCAGTATTTT. Translated, it gives CASSAAGSLDTQYF.

The rearrangement uses TRBV19 and TRBJ2-6; tentative D call: TRBD1 (6 bases). The germline V gene encodes CDR1 LNHDA and CDR2 SQIVND (reference sequence). The V end lost 10 bases, the J end lost 0 bases, and 16 bases lay between the germline ends. The CDR3 sequence is 16 residues long. The CDR3 region has the DNA TGTGCCACCGCACAGGGAGCAGACTCTGGGGCCAACGTCCTGACTTTC. Protein: CATAQGADSGANVLTF.

The chain has TRBV5-4 and TRBJ2-6, with D unresolved. V lost 2 bases to trimming and J lost 2 bases, with 2 bases between them. CDR1 SGHNT and CDR2 YYREEE come from the germline V gene (reference sequence). This CDR3 has 13 residues. The chain's CDR3 is CASSLTGANVLTF. The CDR3 coding sequence is TGTGCCAGCAGCTTAACTGGGGCCAACGTCCTGACTTTC.

The chain uses TRBV5-4 and TRBJ2-5; 9 nucleotides match TRBD1. The germline V gene has CDR1 SGHNT and CDR2 YYREEE (reference sequence). The CDR3 covers 16 residues. The J segment lost 2 bases and the V segment lost 1 base, leaving 6 bases of the junction unmatched. CDR3 amino acids: CASSLLLGTGQETQYF. Written as DNA, the CDR3 is TGTGCCAGCAGCTTGTTACTTGGGACAGGGCAAGAGACCCAGTACTTC.

V and J are TRBV6-5 and TRBJ1-2, with unresolved D. From germline, CDR1 is MNHEY and CDR2 SVGAGI. The CDR3 runs 15 residues. Trimming removed 8 bases at V and 0 bases at J, with 16 bases between. In DNA, the CDR3 is TGTGCCAGCCAGGTTTGGATATCGGCTAACTATGGCTACACCTTC. This gives the protein CASQVWISANYGYTF.

The chain uses TRBV12-2 and TRBJ2-1; TRBD2 was called by the table and not checked on the DNA. TRBV12-2 is termed a pseudogene. The CDR3 runs to 20 residues. The CDR3 sequence is CASRLASSGGARYLENEQFF. The CDR3 DNA sequence: TGTGCAAGTCGCTTAGCGTCTAGCGGGGGGGCGAGGTATTTGGAAAATGAGCAGTTCTTC.

V gene TRBV27 combines with J gene TRBJ2-3; the match to TRBD2 covers 8 bases. The germline V gene encodes CDR1 MNHEY and CDR2 SMNVEV (reference sequence). This CDR3 has 14 residues. V dropped 6 bases and J dropped 3; count of bases not matched to a gene: 5. The CDR3 reads CASRGIAGTDTQYF. CDR3 sequence (DNA): TGTGCCAGCAGAGGTATAGCGGGAACAGATACGCAGTATTTT.

This clone was seen only once. The gene calls are TRBV5-8 and TRBJ2-2; 12 bases align to TRBD1. The CDR3 has 18 residues. CDR1 is SGHTS, CDR2 YDEGEE, per germline. The J segment lost 5 bases and the V segment lost 3 bases, leaving 11 bases of the junction unmatched. The CDR3 reads CASSSSRDRGLYTGELFF. The CDR3 nucleotides read TGTGCCAGCAGCTCGTCCCGGGACAGGGGGCTGTATACCGGGGAGCTGTTTTTT.

This chain joins TRBV7-7 and TRBJ2-1; 7 nucleotides align to TRBD2. J lost 1 base, V lost 2 bases, and 5 bases had no gene match. Per the germline V gene, CDR1 is SSHAT and CDR2 is FNYEAQ (reference sequence). CDR3 length: 16 amino acids. The chain's CDR3 is CASSLTTGGSYNEQFF. The CDR3 DNA reads as TGTGCCAGCAGCTTAACCACGGGGGGATCCTACAATGAGCAGTTCTTC.

This chain joins TRBV18 and TRBJ2-3; TRBD2 agrees at 15 bases. The CDR3 totals 18 residues. The germline V gene has CDR1 KGHSH and CDR2 LQKENI. Unmatched junction bases numbered 6, after V lost 5 bases and J lost 0 bases. Here the CDR3 reads CASSSGTSGGSSTDTQYF. CDR3 sequence (DNA): TGTGCCAGCTCAAGCGGGACTAGCGGGGGGTCCAGCACAGATACGCAGTATTTT.

The CDR3 loop reads CASSLVRAPGEQYF. CDR3 bases: TGTGCCAGCAGCTTAGTAAGGGCTCCGGGGGAGCAGTACTTC. This rearrangement joins TRBV11-2 to TRBJ2-7, with D possibly matching TRBD2 (5 bases). With 1 base removed from V and 7 bases from J, the gap between germline ends came to 14 bases. Germline V gene sequence: CDR1 SGHAT, CDR2 FQNNGV. The CDR3 has 14 amino acids.